These 29 T cell receptor beta chains came from one sample sequenced in a study of OX40 agonist ivuxolimab in advanced cancers. The data were produced by immunoSEQ multiplex PCR, yet TCRdb's version contains in-frame clones alone and is incomplete. The data show 77,000 or so clones, with less than 95% seen just once and around 2% held by the top ten. The sequencing used CD4+ or CD8+ T cells sorted from blood, collected in a trial of the OX40 agonist ivuxolimab. These receptors all stem from an adult with an advanced solid tumor such as melanoma, head and neck, liver or kidney cancer.

The gene calls are TRBV10-3 and TRBJ2-7, with 9 nucleotides matching TRBD1. V lost 7 bases and J lost 4; bases outside the gene matches: 11. This CDR3 contains 15 residues. CDR1 and CDR2 from the germline V gene are ENHRY and SYGVKD. CDR3 coding DNA: TGTGCCATCAAGGCGGGGACAGGGTATCAGTACGAGCAGTACTTC. Translated, it gives CAIKAGTGYQYEQYF.

The chain is built from TRBV19 and TRBJ1-5; TRBD1 matches 10 bases. The CDR3 contains 16 residues. In germline, CDR1 is LNHDA, CDR2 SQIVND (reference sequence). V was pared by 5 bases and J by 5 bases, with 9 bases of the junction left unmatched. CDR3 coding DNA: TGTGCCAGTAGTCCAAGGACAGGGGGTTTCGATCAGCCCCAGCATTTT. It codes for CASSPRTGGFDQPQHF.

The chain is built from TRBV4-2 and TRBJ1-2; 7 nucleotides line up with TRBD1. V shed 2 bases, J shed 8 bases, and the junction held 11 bases outside the gene matches. This CDR3 contains 15 residues. The germline CDR1 and CDR2 sequences are LGHNA and YNFKEQ. CDR3 in amino acids: CASSQSRGRVGGYTF. The CDR3 bases are TGTGCCAGCAGCCAATCCAGGGGGAGGGTTGGAGGCTACACCTTC.

The chain links TRBV7-2 to TRBJ2-7; possibly TRBD1 or TRBD2 for D (5 bases each). The ends were cut back, 3 bases at V and 2 bases at J, with 11 bases in the middle. The CDR3 totals 14 residues. Germline V gives CDR1 SGHTA, CDR2 FQGNSA. CDR3 residues: CASSLGDRPYEQYF. The CDR3 coding sequence is TGTGCCAGCAGCTTGGGGGACCGACCCTACGAGCAGTACTTC.

V usage is TRBV10-3 and J usage is TRBJ2-3; TRBD2 matches at 7 bases. The CDR3 covers 16 residues. With 3 bases clipped from V and 0 bases from J, the junction kept 6 bases outside the gene matches. The germline CDR1 and CDR2 sequences are ENHRY and SYGVKD. The CDR3 nucleotides are TGTGCCATCAGTGACTTAAGAGCGGGGAGCACAGATACGCAGTATTTT. Protein sequence: CAISDLRAGSTDTQYF.

The chain carries TRBV6-6 and TRBJ1-1, with a possible D match to TRBD1 (5 bases). Per the germline V gene, CDR1 is MNHNY and CDR2 is SVGAGI (reference sequence). Trimming pared 1 base from V and 6 bases from J, leaving 12 bases between. The CDR3 extends over 14 amino acids. CDR3 sequence reads: CASSYLQVESEAFF. DNA for the CDR3: TGTGCCAGCAGTTACTTACAGGTCGAATCTGAAGCTTTCTTT.

The chain carries TRBV4-2 and TRBJ2-1, with D tentatively TRBD1 or TRBD2 (6 bases each). This CDR3 comprises 18 residues. Deletions cut 2 bases from V and 4 bases from J, with 21 bases between. The germline CDR1 and CDR2 sequences are LGHNA and YNFKEQ. This chain's CDR3 is CASSQPPVVTGAYNEQFF. The DNA of the CDR3 is TGTGCCAGCAGCCAACCCCCCGTCGTCACGGGGGCTTACAATGAGCAGTTCTTC.

This sequence joins TRBV7-9 and TRBJ2-7; D unresolved. The CDR3 runs 14 residues. From germline, CDR1 is SEHNR and CDR2 FQNEAQ (reference sequence). V lost 2 bases to trimming and J lost 3 bases, with 11 bases between them. The CDR3 bases are TGTGCCAGCAGCTTACCGCCAGGAGACTACGAGCAGTACTTC. It specifies CASSLPPGDYEQYF.

A few counts support this clone. The chain recombines TRBV5-1 with TRBJ2-7, with 7 bases matching TRBD2. This CDR3 is 15 amino acids long. V gave up 2 bases and J gave up 4 bases; unmatched junction bases: 9. CDR1 SGHRS and CDR2 YFSETQ come from the germline V gene. CDR3 in amino acids: CASSFRSGFWYEQYF. The CDR3, as DNA: TGCGCCAGCAGCTTCCGTAGCGGGTTCTGGTACGAGCAGTACTTC.

This chain uses TRBV6-1 with TRBJ2-7, with 12 bases identical to TRBD2. J lost 6 bases, V lost 8 bases, and 5 bases had no gene match. The germline CDR1 and CDR2 sequences are MNHNS and SASEGT. The CDR3 has 13 amino acids. The chain's CDR3 is CASPTSGSGEQYF. CDR3 sequence (DNA): TGTGCCAGCCCGACTAGCGGGAGTGGCGAGCAGTACTTC.

The chain has TRBV14 and TRBJ2-4; D not certain. V lost 1 base and J lost 6, with 4 bases in between. The CDR3 has 12 amino acids. Germline V gene lookup returns CDR1 SGHDN and CDR2 FVKESK. CDR3 coding DNA: TGTGCCAGCAGCCAAGCACCAAACATTCAGTACTTC. Translation gives CASSQAPNIQYF.

The V and J genes are TRBV5-1 and TRBJ1-4, with 8 bases that match TRBD1. CDR3 length: 14 residues. The germline gives CDR1 SGHRS, CDR2 YFSETQ. V dropped 4 bases and J dropped 8; count of bases not matched to a gene: 7. CDR3 sequence: CASSQGQVSEKLFF. The CDR3 bases are TGCGCCAGCAGCCAGGGACAGGTTTCGGAAAAACTGTTTTTT.

V gene TRBV28 combines with J gene TRBJ2-5; TRBD2 agrees at 7 bases. CDR3 size: 13 residues. V trimming: 8 bases; J trimming: 5 bases; junction bases outside the gene matches: 8. Germline-derived CDR1 and CDR2 are MDHEN and SYDVKM. CDR3 amino acids: CASRRGLAETQYF. CDR3 DNA: TGTGCCAGCCGGCGGGGGTTGGCGGAGACCCAGTACTTC.

This clone has a handful of counts. A junction boundary mismatches the germline segment, possibly from a read error. The chain joins TRBV6-1 to TRBJ1-6, with D uncertain. Germline CDR1 and CDR2: MNHNS and SASEGT. This CDR3 spans 16 amino acids. CDR3 nucleotide sequence: TGTGCCAGCAGTGAAGATATGGCCGGGTGGGTTTCAGCCCTCCACTTT. Protein: CASSEDMAGWVSALHF.

This rearrangement joins TRBV6-5 to TRBJ1-1; D gene uncertain. With 2 bases removed from V and 4 bases from J, the gap between germline ends came to 11 bases. Per the germline V gene, CDR1 is MNHEY and CDR2 is SVGAGI. This CDR3 is built from 14 residues. The chain's CDR3 is CASSYGGPATEAFF. CDR3 nucleotides: TGTGCCAGCAGTTACGGCGGGCCAGCCACTGAAGCTTTCTTT.

The chain carries TRBV7-2 and TRBJ1-1; no reliable D call. This CDR3 is 14 amino acids long. Per the germline V gene, CDR1 is SGHTA and CDR2 is FQGNSA. Trimming cost V 1 base and J 4 bases, with 10 bases left between them. The CDR3 sequence: CASSLDERLTEAFF. The CDR3, as DNA: TGTGCCAGCAGCTTAGACGAGAGGCTCACTGAAGCTTTCTTT.

The chain carries TRBV5-4 and TRBJ1-2; D call uncertain. The CDR3 is 13 residues long. V lost 4 bases to trimming and J lost 2 bases, with 9 bases between them. Germline-derived CDR1 and CDR2 are SGHNT and YYREEE (reference sequence). In DNA, the CDR3 is TGTGCCAGCAGCCTGGACGGGAACTATGGCTACACCTTC. This codes for CASSLDGNYGYTF.

This chain connects TRBV5-1 to TRBJ2-1, with D unresolved. The CDR3 spans 13 residues. Deletions cut 6 bases from V and 5 bases from J, with 12 bases between. Germline CDR1 reads SGHRS; CDR2 reads YFSETQ. CDR3 nucleotides: TGCGCCAGCACCCTAGGTGGGGACAATGAGCAGTTCTTC. Translation gives CASTLGGDNEQFF.

The chain is built from TRBV4-2 and TRBJ2-2; D remains unclear. The CDR3 extends over 16 amino acids. Germline CDR1 LGHNA, CDR2 YNFKEQ. The germline V and J ends were trimmed by 0 bases and 6 bases, with 14 bases remaining between them. The CDR3 bases are TGTGCCAGCAGCCAAGATCCGGTTCCAAAGGCCGGGGAGCTGTTTTTT. Translated: CASSQDPVPKAGELFF.

The chain employs TRBV7-2 and TRBJ2-1, with D possibly being TRBD1 (5 bases). CDR1 SGHTA and CDR2 FQGNSA come from the germline V gene. The CDR3 sequence is 12 residues long. Trimming left V 2 bases short and J 9 bases short, with 8 bases between. CDR3 sequence reads: CASSLLGLEQFF. CDR3 coding DNA: TGTGCCAGCAGCTTACTGGGGCTTGAGCAGTTCTTC. The full variable domain, rest sourced from reference TRBV7-2 and TRBJ2-1, is GAGVSQSPSNKVTEKGKDVELRCDPISGHTALYWYRQSLGQGLEFLIYFQGNSAPDKSGLPSDRFSAERTGGSVSTLTIQRTQQEDSAVYLCASSLLGLEQFFGPGTRLTVL.

This chain links TRBV5-1 with TRBJ2-3; D possibly corresponds to TRBD2 (5 bases). The CDR3 is 15 amino acids. Germline CDR1 is SGHRS and CDR2 is YFSETQ. Trimming stripped 4 bases from V and 3 bases from J, with 15 bases between. The CDR3: CASSPPEGITDTQYF. In nucleotides, the CDR3 is TGCGCCAGCAGCCCACCAGAGGGCATAACAGATACGCAGTATTTT.

The chain employs TRBV7-2 and TRBJ2-3; D is unresolved. V lost 2 bases to trimming and J lost 6 bases, with 9 bases between them. The CDR3 has 13 amino acids. Germline V gene data show CDR1 as SGHTA and CDR2 as FQGNSA. CDR3 coding DNA: TGTGCCAGCAGCTTACGGCGCGCGGATACGCAGTATTTT. Its protein product is CASSLRRADTQYF.

The chain couples TRBV7-3 to TRBJ2-1, with D tentatively TRBD2 (6 bases). Trimming removed 1 base at V and 2 bases at J, with 9 bases between. The CDR3 loop spans 15 amino acids. CDR1 is SGHTA and CDR2 is FQGTGA in the germline V gene. CDR3 bases: TGTGCCAGCAGCTTAAGGGGGGACCCCTACAATGAGCAGTTCTTC. It translates to CASSLRGDPYNEQFF.

The rearrangement joins TRBV2 to TRBJ1-5; D call uncertain. Looked up from germline, CDR1 is SNHLY and CDR2 is FYNNEI. Trimming shortened V by 10 bases and J by 3 bases, and 19 bases separated the two germline ends. The CDR3 covers 15 residues. The CDR3 spells CATARVGQSNQPQHF. The CDR3, as DNA: TGTGCCACCGCACGGGTAGGGCAATCCAATCAGCCCCAGCATTTT.

The sample holds one count of this clone. The chain carries TRBV5-1 and TRBJ2-5; D is undetermined. Germline V gene data show CDR1 as SGHRS and CDR2 as YFSETQ. Deletions cut 0 bases from V and 5 bases from J, with 14 bases between. This CDR3 has 15 residues. CDR3: CASSLVSAYGETQYF. As DNA, the CDR3 is TGCGCCAGCAGCTTGGTCTCGGCCTACGGGGAGACCCAGTACTTC. Supplemented by reference TRBV5-1 and TRBJ2-5, the full variable domain reads KAGVTQTPRYLIKTRGQQVTLSCSPISGHRSVSWYQQTPGQGLQFLFEYFSETQRNKGNFPGRFSGRQFSNSRSEMNVSTLELGDSALYLCASSLVSAYGETQYFGPGTRLLVL.

This chain links TRBV2 with TRBJ1-2; D is uncertain. Germline CDR1 is SNHLY and CDR2 is FYNNEI. The CDR3 loop spans 13 amino acids. Deletions cut 2 bases from V and 5 bases from J, with 9 bases between. As DNA, the CDR3 is TGTGCCAGCAGTGAACTTGGGATTTATGGCTACACCTTC. Amino acids: CASSELGIYGYTF.

This clone has a handful of counts. The J gene is TRBJ2-7, the V gene TRBV7-6, with D hard to call. Germline V gene data show CDR1 as SGHVS and CDR2 as FNYEAQ. Deletions cut 0 bases from V and 2 bases from J, with 5 bases between. This CDR3 is built from 13 residues. Here the CDR3 DNA reads TGTGCCAGCAGCTTAGCCGGGCCCTACGAGCAGTACTTC. Translated: CASSLAGPYEQYF.

This chain connects TRBV18 to TRBJ2-3; unclear D gene. The CDR3 has 12 residues. V was clipped by 3 bases and J by 6 bases, with 7 bases between them. Germline values: CDR1 KGHSH, CDR2 LQKENI. The CDR3 here is CASSPADDTQYF. CDR3 nucleotide sequence: TGTGCCAGCTCACCGGCGGACGATACGCAGTATTTT.

The V and J genes are TRBV11-3 and TRBJ2-5; D uncertain. CDR3 length: 13 residues. Trimming shortened V by 7 bases and J by 7 bases, and 16 bases separated the two germline ends. The germline CDR1 and CDR2 sequences are SGHNT and YENEEA. DNA for the CDR3: TGTGCCAGCAAAGTGGTAGTAGATAGGACCCAGTACTTC. Translation: CASKVVVDRTQYF.